The text below deals with one T cell receptor beta chain. Its target is unknown. CDR3 size: 19 residues. The sample originates from a study of T cells expressing NK-cell markers. Across the whole study: The eight sequenced donors comprised seven who were HCMV-seropositive and one who was seronegative. Notes on the study in general: These clonotypes also led the CD3+CD56-NKG2C+ fraction in a handful of donors.

TCRdb reprocessed the 5' RACE reads and stores each CDR3 protein as one record, lacking DNA. This repertoire includes about 460,000 distinct CDR3 sequences. The sequenced sample consisted of blood T cells: a sorted CD56 or NKG2C T cell subset, CD4+ or CD8+ T cells, or bulk PBMC T cells (not recorded which). This receptor was identified in a woman between 50 and 59 years old in good health. The chain employs TRBV21-1 and TRBJ1-5; the D gene TCRdb calls, TRBD1, cannot be checked with no DNA. TRBV21-1 has pseudogene status. The CDR3 here is CASSPHRERDRELNQPQHF.